These 29 T cell receptor beta chains originate from one sample sequenced in a study of blood T cell repertoires in COVID-19. Here immunoSEQ multiplex PCR was the method, and the copy in TCRdb shows in-frame clones only, minus some. The sample has about 42,000 clones, roughly 81% seen once. The specimen sequenced was peripheral blood. All receptors derive from a woman aged 70 to 79 with acute or convalescent COVID-19.

In its sample, this clone was seen a few times. The chain carries TRBV24-1 and TRBJ1-4; tentative D call: TRBD1 (6 bases). Germline V CDR1 and CDR2: KGHDR, SFDVKD. V was cut by 3 bases and J by 4 bases, with 11 bases left in between. This CDR3 has 15 amino acids. CDR3 region: CATSDPGTSNEKLFF. The CDR3 DNA sequence: TGTGCCACCAGTGATCCCGGGACAAGTAATGAAAAACTGTTTTTT.

The chain joins TRBV7-6 to TRBJ1-2; 10 bases match TRBD1. Losses at the gene ends were 2 bases for V and 5 bases for J; bases not matched to a gene: 8. Germline V gene sequence: CDR1 SGHVS, CDR2 FNYEAQ. The CDR3 length is 16 residues. The CDR3 region is CASSLTPGQGWYGYTF. CDR3 DNA sequence: TGTGCCAGCAGCTTAACCCCGGGACAGGGGTGGTATGGCTACACCTTC. Looking up the rest from reference TRBV7-6 and TRBJ1-2 gives the full variable domain: GAGVSQSPRYKVTKRGQDVALRCDPISGHVSLYWYRQALGQGPEFLTYFNYEAQQDKSGLPNDRFSAERPEGSISTLTIQRTEQRDSAMYRCASSLTPGQGWYGYTFGSGTRLTVV.

CDR3 amino acids: CASSPPSEGYGYTF. The CDR3 DNA is TGTGCCAGCAGTCCGCCGTCGGAGGGCTATGGCTACACCTTC. The genes are TRBV28 and TRBJ1-2; D is undetermined. V was shortened by 5 bases and J by 4 bases, with 14 bases between the two germline ends. CDR3 length: 14 residues. Germline CDR1 MDHEN, CDR2 SYDVKM.

Written as DNA, the CDR3 is TGCGCCAGCAGCCCGGGACAGGCTCGGGATACGCAGTATTTT. This encodes CASSPGQARDTQYF. This sequence joins TRBV5-1 and TRBJ2-3; the match to TRBD1 covers 8 bases. CDR1 and CDR2 (germline): SGHRS, YFSETQ. After removal of 4 bases from V and 6 bases from J, the junction contained 7 bases not matched to a gene. The CDR3 is made up of 14 amino acids.

The CDR3 bases are TGTGCCAAGCCGGGACTAGCGGGATTGGGGGGTTGGGTAACATACAATGAGCAGTTCTTC. This sequence encodes CAKPGLAGLGGWVTYNEQFF. This rearrangement joins TRBV24-1 to TRBJ2-1; TRBD2 matches at 13 bases. The trim removed 11 bases at V and 4 bases at J, leaving 22 bases unmatched. The germline V gene has CDR1 KGHDR and CDR2 SFDVKD. The CDR3 runs to 20 residues.

This rearrangement joins TRBV29-1 to TRBJ2-3; 13 positions match TRBD2. Germline V lookup: CDR1 SQVTM, CDR2 ANQGSEA. After removal of 4 bases from V and 0 bases from J, the junction contained 7 bases not matched to a gene. This CDR3 spans 17 amino acids. The CDR3 bases are TGCAGCGTTGGGCGGGGGACTAGCGGGGCCAGCACAGATACGCAGTATTTT. Its protein product is CSVGRGTSGASTDTQYF.

This rearrangement joins TRBV28 to TRBJ1-3; maybe TRBD1 (5 bases). Trimming shortened V by 5 bases and J by 3 bases, and 8 bases separated the two germline ends. CDR3 length: 13 residues. Looked up from germline, CDR1 is MDHEN and CDR2 is SYDVKM. The CDR3 is CASSGGVGNTIYF. As DNA, the CDR3 is TGTGCCAGCAGTGGGGGGGTTGGAAACACCATATATTTT. The whole variable domain, remainder taken from reference TRBV28 and TRBJ1-3, is DVKVTQSSRYLVKRTGEKVFLECVQDMDHENMFWYRQDPGLGLRLIYFSYDVKMKEKGDIPEGYSVSREKKERFSLILESASTNQTSMYLCASSGGVGNTIYFGEGSWLTVV.

The V and J genes are TRBV7-9 and TRBJ2-7, with 7 bases lining up with TRBD2. The CDR3 sequence is 16 residues long. Trimming at V came to 5 bases and at J to 0 bases, leaving 10 bases not matched to a gene. The germline gives CDR1 SEHNR, CDR2 FQNEAQ (reference sequence). The CDR3 reads CASSPLLARISYEQYF. The CDR3 nucleotides are TGTGCCAGCAGCCCGTTACTAGCGAGGATCTCCTACGAGCAGTACTTC.

The chain has TRBV29-1 and TRBJ1-5; TRBD1 matches at 8 bases. The CDR3 is 14 residues long. The J segment lost 5 bases and the V segment lost 7 bases, leaving 10 bases of the junction unmatched. CDR1 is SQVTM, CDR2 ANQGSEA, per germline. CDR3 sequence (DNA): TGCAGCGGAAGTACAGGGGGATATGATCAGCCCCAGCATTTT. Amino acids: CSGSTGGYDQPQHF.

The chain recombines TRBV27 with TRBJ2-3; 9 bases fit TRBD2. Unmatched junction bases numbered 4, after V lost 9 bases and J lost 0 bases. The CDR3 length is 14 residues. CDR1 and CDR2 from the germline V gene are MNHEY and SMNVEV (reference sequence). The CDR3 here is CASIGLASTDTQYF. The CDR3 DNA sequence: TGTGCCAGTATTGGACTAGCGAGCACAGATACGCAGTATTTT.

This rearrangement joins TRBV7-9 to TRBJ2-3, with D unresolved. The CDR3 length is 14 residues. Trimming removed 5 bases from V and 6 bases from J, with 15 bases in between. Germline CDR1 reads SEHNR; CDR2 reads FQNEAQ (reference sequence). DNA of the CDR3: TGTGCCAGCAGCCCCCAGGCCAGTTGGGATACGCAGTATTTT. Amino acid sequence: CASSPQASWDTQYF.

The chain combines TRBV4-3 with TRBJ2-5; TRBD1 agrees at 8 bases. The end of the DNA fits TRBJ2-7 better, so the J call may be wrong. CDR1 and CDR2 from the germline V gene are LGHNA and YSLEER. This CDR3 has 18 residues. CDR3 coding DNA: TGCGCCAGCAGCCAGGTACGGGGAGCCGGGACAGGAGCAGCCGAGCAGTACTTC. Translation: CASSQVRGAGTGAAEQYF.

In DNA, the CDR3 is TGTGCCAGCAGTTTATCGGGAGAAACGCAGTATTTT. This gives the protein CASSLSGETQYF. This chain joins TRBV27 and TRBJ2-3; D is perhaps TRBD2 (5 bases). Looked up from germline, CDR1 is MNHEY and CDR2 is SMNVEV (reference sequence). This CDR3 contains 12 residues. The V end lost 0 bases, the J end lost 9 bases, and 7 bases lay between the germline ends.

The chain recombines TRBV19 with TRBJ2-4, with D tentatively TRBD2 (5 bases). The germline V gene encodes CDR1 LNHDA and CDR2 SQIVND (reference sequence). This CDR3 has 13 amino acids. V was pared by 0 bases and J by 5 bases, with 5 bases between. As DNA, the CDR3 is TGTGCCAGTAGTATAGAGCGGGAAAACATTCAGTACTTC. Translated, it gives CASSIERENIQYF.

This clone was observed a single time. This rearrangement joins TRBV27 to TRBJ2-2; 9 nucleotides match TRBD2. The V gene end was trimmed by 7 bases and the J gene end by 3 bases; junction bases not matched to a gene: 6. Germline V CDR1 and CDR2: MNHEY, SMNVEV (reference sequence). The CDR3 has 15 residues. The CDR3 sequence is CASTLGLAHTGELFF. The DNA for the CDR3 is TGTGCCAGCACCCTGGGACTAGCCCACACCGGGGAGCTGTTTTTT.

This clone occurred once. This chain links TRBV11-3 with TRBJ2-3; D not resolved. Trimming pared 1 base from V and 0 bases from J, leaving 8 bases between. CDR1 and CDR2 (germline): SGHNT, YENEEA. The CDR3 spans 15 residues. The CDR3 loop reads CASSLGFGSTDTQYF. The CDR3 nucleotides read TGTGCCAGCAGCTTAGGGTTCGGGAGCACAGATACGCAGTATTTT. Filled out from reference TRBV11-3 and TRBJ2-3, the complete variable domain reads EAGVVQSPRYKIIEKKQPVAFWCNPISGHNTLYWYLQNLGQGPELLIRYENEEAVDDSQLPKDRFSAERLKGVDSTLKIQPAELGDSAVYLCASSLGFGSTDTQYFGPGTRLTVL.

This chain joins TRBV9 and TRBJ2-7, with a tentative D call TRBD1 (6 bases). The ends were cut back, 4 bases at V and 7 bases at J, with 18 bases in the middle. The CDR3 spans 14 residues. In germline, CDR1 is SGDLS, CDR2 YYNGEE. The CDR3 here is CASSSDWGQGEQYF. In DNA form, the CDR3 reads TGTGCCAGCAGCTCCGATTGGGGACAAGGGGAGCAGTACTTC. The variable domain in full, completed from reference TRBV9 and TRBJ2-7, reads DSGVTQTPKHLITATGQRVTLRCSPRSGDLSVYWYQQSLDQGLQFLIQYYNGEERAKGNILERFSAQQFPDLHSELNLSSLELGDSALYFCASSSDWGQGEQYFGPGTRLTVT.

The rearrangement uses TRBV11-2 and TRBJ2-7, with 8 bases aligning to TRBD2. The V segment lost 3 bases and the J segment 5 bases; nucleotides outside the gene matches: 9. Germline CDR1 SGHAT, CDR2 FQNNGV. The CDR3 is made up of 15 amino acids. The CDR3 DNA reads as TGTGCCAGCAGCTTTTTTTTCCGGGAGGGCCACGAGCAGTACTTC. Protein product: CASSFFFREGHEQYF.

The chain carries TRBV30 and TRBJ1-5; D is perhaps TRBD1 (5 bases). CDR3 length equals 13 residues. CDR1 and CDR2 from the germline V gene are GTSNPN and SVGIG (reference sequence). With 1 base removed from V and 7 bases from J, the gap between germline ends came to 11 bases. CDR3 coding DNA: TGTGCCTGGAGTGCCGGGACTAGGCAGCCCCAGCATTTT. Translated: CAWSAGTRQPQHF.

This chain uses TRBV6-4 with TRBJ1-5; D might be TRBD1 (5 bases). V dropped 5 bases and J dropped 0 bases, with 17 bases sitting between them. The CDR3 is 17 residues long. CDR1 is MRHNA and CDR2 is SNTAGT in the germline V gene. The CDR3 loop is CASSRTHHAYSNQPQHF. CDR3 coding DNA: TGTGCCAGCAGTAGGACACATCACGCCTATAGCAATCAGCCCCAGCATTTT.

The V and J genes are TRBV2 and TRBJ2-1; 7 nucleotides align to TRBD1. CDR1 SNHLY and CDR2 FYNNEI come from the germline V gene. After removal of 2 bases from V and 8 bases from J, the junction contained 9 bases not matched to a gene. The CDR3 totals 15 residues. CDR3 amino acids: CASSEQLGQVDEQFF. The CDR3 nucleotides are TGTGCCAGCAGTGAACAATTAGGACAGGTTGATGAGCAGTTCTTC.

The V and J genes are TRBV7-9 and TRBJ2-7, with 9 bases fitting TRBD2. Germline V gives CDR1 SEHNR, CDR2 FQNEAQ (reference sequence). The CDR3 runs to 16 residues. Trimming at V came to 4 bases and at J to 2 bases, leaving 9 bases not matched to a gene. CDR3 nucleotides: TGTGCCAGCAGCTCCCTCCGGCTAGCGGGGACCTACGAGCAGTACTTC. Translation: CASSSLRLAGTYEQYF.

This chain uses TRBV6-5 with TRBJ1-5; the D gene is possibly TRBD1 (6 bases). Trimming took off 6 bases at V and 7 bases at J, with 13 bases between the two ends. The CDR3 sequence is 13 residues long. Germline V gives CDR1 MNHEY, CDR2 SVGAGI. The CDR3 bases are TGTGCCAGCAGAACGGCAGGGGAACAGCCCCAGCATTTT. It encodes CASRTAGEQPQHF.

The gene calls are TRBV5-4 and TRBJ2-3, with a possible D match to TRBD2 (5 bases). The germline gives CDR1 SGHNT, CDR2 YYREEE (reference sequence). The CDR3 totals 15 residues. V lost 0 bases to trimming and J lost 2 bases, with 10 bases between them. For the CDR3, the DNA is TGTGCCAGCAGCTTGGAACCACTAGACACAGATACGCAGTATTTT. Its translation is CASSLEPLDTDTQYF.

This rearrangement joins TRBV21-1 to TRBJ1-2; TRBD1, as called in the table, went unchecked against the DNA. TRBV21-1 is a known pseudogene. The CDR3 contains 19 residues. The CDR3 is CASSKVKRGQSPPSYGYTF. CDR3 bases: TGTGCCAGCAGCAAAGTAAAGAGGGGACAGAGCCCTCCCTCCTATGGCTACACCTTC.

The chain carries TRBV18 and TRBJ2-1, with D perhaps matching TRBD2 (5 bases). Trimming pared 8 bases from V and 5 bases from J, leaving 13 bases between. This CDR3 has 13 residues. Germline CDR1 KGHSH, CDR2 LQKENI. CDR3 amino acids: CASLSGSDNEQFF. The CDR3 nucleotides read TGTGCCAGCCTCAGCGGATCCGACAATGAGCAGTTCTTC.

This clone was seen just once. This chain joins TRBV28 and TRBJ1-1; a possible D gene is TRBD1 (5 bases). Germline CDR1 reads MDHEN; CDR2 reads SYDVKM. The CDR3 contains 15 residues. V gave up 5 bases and J gave up 5 bases, with 18 bases separating them. The CDR3 coding sequence is TGTGCCAGCAGTATCTTGAAGGGGCTCGTTACTGAAGCTTTCTTT. As protein: CASSILKGLVTEAFF. Filled out from reference TRBV28 and TRBJ1-1, the complete variable domain reads DVKVTQSSRYLVKRTGEKVFLECVQDMDHENMFWYRQDPGLGLRLIYFSYDVKMKEKGDIPEGYSVSREKKERFSLILESASTNQTSMYLCASSILKGLVTEAFFGQGTRLTVV.

This clone has only one observation. The chain joins TRBV10-3 to TRBJ2-1, with D perhaps matching TRBD2 (6 bases). The germline V gene has CDR1 ENHRY and CDR2 SYGVKD. The ends were cut back, 4 bases at V and 6 bases at J, with 10 bases in the middle. The CDR3 consists of 13 residues. The CDR3 loop is CAISVRGGNEQFF. Here the CDR3 DNA reads TGTGCCATCAGTGTAAGGGGAGGCAATGAGCAGTTCTTC.

In this sample, this clone turned up a few times. This chain uses TRBV9 with TRBJ2-7; tentative D call: TRBD2 (6 bases). Germline CDR1 SGDLS, CDR2 YYNGEE. Trimming removed 7 bases at V and 2 bases at J, with 16 bases between. The CDR3 consists of 14 residues. The CDR3 DNA reads as TGTGCCAGCTCCCGGGATGGCGGGACCTACGAGCAGTACTTC. This translates into CASSRDGGTYEQYF.